This T cell receptor beta chain was recovered during a study of blood T cell repertoires in COVID-19. Study information: The samples span acute and convalescent COVID-19 from the United States, Italy and Spain. PBMCs, B-cell-depleted T cells, or T cells were the source of the cDNA or gDNA that made up the material.

Authors' processing steps: Researchers report that nucleated cell counts were estimated from reference gene primer amplification. The protocol was immunoSEQ multiplex PCR, while the TCRdb copy is restricted to in-frame clones and leaves out a portion. V and J calls and clone size come straight from that table; D and trimming were deduced from the DNA. Of about 160,000 clones in the sample, over 80% are singletons; the top ten hold roughly 9%. The junction had 7 bases not matched to a gene; V was cut back by 4 bases and J by 2 bases. The CDR3 is 15 amino acids. Germline V CDR1 and CDR2: PRHDT, FYEKMQ (reference sequence).

The chain carries TRBV13 and TRBJ2-7; 8 bases fit TRBD1. This receptor was obtained from an elderly woman with active or convalescent COVID-19. The sequencing sample was made of peripheral blood. The CDR3 bases are TGTGCCAGCAGCTCCACCCCGGGACAGGCCTACGAGCAGTACTTC. It translates to CASSSTPGQAYEQYF.